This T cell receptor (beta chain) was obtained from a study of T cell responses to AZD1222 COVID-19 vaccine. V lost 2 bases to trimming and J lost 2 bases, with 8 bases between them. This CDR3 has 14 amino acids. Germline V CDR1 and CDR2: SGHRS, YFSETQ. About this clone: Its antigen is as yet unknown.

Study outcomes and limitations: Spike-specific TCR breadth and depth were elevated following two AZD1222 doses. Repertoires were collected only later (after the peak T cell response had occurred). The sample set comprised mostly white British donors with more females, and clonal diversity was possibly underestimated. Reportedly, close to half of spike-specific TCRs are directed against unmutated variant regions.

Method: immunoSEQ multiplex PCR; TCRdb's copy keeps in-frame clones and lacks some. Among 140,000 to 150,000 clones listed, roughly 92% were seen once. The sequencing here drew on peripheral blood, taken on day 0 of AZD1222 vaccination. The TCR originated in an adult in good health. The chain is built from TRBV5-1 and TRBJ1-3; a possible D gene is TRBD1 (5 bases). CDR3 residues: CASSFGGPGNTIYF. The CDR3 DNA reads TGCGCCAGCAGCTTTGGGGGTCCTGGAAACACCATATATTTT.